The sequence of this T cell receptor (beta chain) was determined in a study of OX40 agonist ivuxolimab in advanced cancers. Study summary: Patients treated during dose escalation were battling hepatocellular carcinoma, melanoma, renal cell or head and neck cancer. Age averaged around 58 years (range roughly 23 to 79), and more than 80% were male.

Study-level points and caveats: Clonal expansion was seen in CD4+ and CD8+ blood T cells by week 6 at 0.1 to 3.0 mg/kg. Nonresponders, in some cases, also had low normalized T-cell clonal expansion.

As to this clone: No antigen is known for it.

Germline V gives CDR1 SNHLY, CDR2 FYNNEI. There are 12 residues in the CDR3. The germline V and J ends were trimmed by 6 bases and 6 bases, with 11 bases remaining between them. Measured with immunoSEQ multiplex PCR; TCRdb has only the in-frame clones, and not every one. The sample records under 45,000 clones, less than 90% being singletons. The chain couples TRBV2 to TRBJ2-5; D ambiguous. The sequence was obtained from an adult with an advanced solid tumor such as melanoma, head and neck, liver or kidney cancer. The sequencing used CD4+ or CD8+ T cells sorted from blood, collected in a trial of the OX40 agonist ivuxolimab. The CDR3 nucleotides read TGTGCCAGCAGCACCACCTCCCAGACCCAGTACTTC. It codes for CASSTTSQTQYF.